This entry lists 15 T cell receptor beta chains sequenced from one sample in a study of T cells in women clearing cervical HPV infection. TCRdb's copy holds only in-frame clones and misses some; the assay was immunoSEQ multiplex PCR. The sample includes about 36,000 clones. The sequenced sample consisted of blood buffy coat. Receptors were obtained from a woman aged 18 to 75 with a cervical HPV16 infection that either progressed to CIN3+ or cleared (not recorded which).

Details on this clone: The DNA ends 3 residues before the CDR3 does, and the rest of the CDR3 is filled in from the germline J gene. The V and J genes are TRBV30 and TRBJ2-3; TRBD2 agrees at 13 bases. This CDR3 contains 15 residues. Germline CDR1 and CDR2: GTSNPN and SVGIG (reference sequence). CDR3 protein: CASTTSGGAGETQYF. CDR3 DNA, as far as it was read: TGTGCCAGCACCACTAGCGGGGGGGCAGGGGAGACG. Combining the CDR3 with reference TRBV30 and TRBJ2-3 gives the whole variable domain SQTIHQWPATLVQPVGSPLSLECTVEGTSNPNLYWYRQAAGRGLQLLFYSVGIGQISSEVPQNLSASRPQDRQFILSSKKLLLSDSGFYLCASTTSGGAGETQYFGPGTRLTVL.

For this clone: The read halts 3 residues ahead of the CDR3 end, with the missing end drawn from the germline J gene. The V call is TRBV19, the J call TRBJ2-4, with a possible D match to TRBD1 (6 bases). The germline gives CDR1 LNHDA, CDR2 SQIVND (reference sequence). CDR3 length: 12 amino acids. CDR3 sequence reads: CASSPGVRGQYF. The DNA read from the CDR3 is TGTGCCAGTAGTCCAGGGGTTAGGGGT. The whole variable domain, filled in from reference TRBV19 and TRBJ2-4, reads DGGITQSPKYLFRKEGQNVTLSCEQNLNHDAMYWYRQDPGQGLRLIYYSQIVNDFQKGDIAEGYSVSREKKESFPLTVTSAQKNPTAFYLCASSPGVRGQYFGAGTRLSVL.

Comments on this clone: The read stops 3 residues short of the end of the CDR3; the missing end is completed from the germline J gene. The rearrangement uses TRBV20-1 and TRBJ2-2; D is undetermined. The CDR3 covers 14 residues. The germline V gene encodes CDR1 DFQATT and CDR2 SNEGSKA (reference sequence). This CDR3 reads CSASRHSYNEKLFF. The CDR3 DNA, read in part, is TGCAGTGCTAGCAGGCACAGCTATAATGAAAAG.

A remark on this clone: The read halts 3 residues ahead of the CDR3 end, with the missing end drawn from the germline J gene. The chain uses TRBV5-1 and TRBJ2-2; D may be TRBD1 (6 bases). Germline V gene data show CDR1 as SGHRS and CDR2 as YFSETQ. V gave up 4 bases and J gave up 5 bases, with 21 bases separating them. This CDR3 is built from 17 residues. The covered CDR3 bases are TGCGCCAGCAGCACCGGGACCCAAAGGGGGAAAACCGGGGAG. Translated: CASSTGTQRGKTGE. The whole CDR3 reads CASSTGTQRGKTGELFF.

A word on this clone: The read falls 3 residues short of the CDR3 end, and the missing part is taken from the germline J gene. The rearrangement joins TRBV7-3 to TRBJ1-4, with a possible D match to TRBD1 (6 bases). This CDR3 contains 15 residues. Germline lookup yields CDR1 SGHTA and CDR2 FQGTGA. Trimming shortened V by 5 bases and J by 8 bases, and 18 bases separated the two germline ends. CDR3 bases read: TGTGCCAGCAGCCTCCGGGGGGGACAAGGAGAAAAA. It encodes CASSLRGGQGEK. In full, the CDR3 reads CASSLRGGQGEKLFF.

Details on this clone: Sequencing ends 3 residues short of the CDR3 end; the germline J gene provides the rest. The rearrangement uses TRBV12-3 or TRBV12-4 and TRBJ2-7, with D uncertain. V was trimmed by 2 bases and J by 2 bases, leaving 10 bases between them. This CDR3 is 14 amino acids long. The chain's CDR3 is CASSLWAETYEQYF. The sequenced CDR3 bases are TGTGCCAGCAGTTTATGGGCAGAGACCTACGAG.

Of note for this clone: The read terminates 3 residues ahead of where the CDR3 ends, so the germline J gene completes it. The chain couples TRBV7-3 to TRBJ2-7, with 10 positions matching TRBD1. CDR3 length: 14 residues. Germline CDR1 is SGHTA and CDR2 is FQGTGA. Unmatched junction bases numbered 6, after V lost 6 bases and J lost 4 bases. The CDR3 sequence: CASSPDRGPYEQYF. CDR3 bases read: TGTGCCAGCAGTCCCGACAGGGGGCCTTACGAG.

Comment on this clone: The read falls 3 residues short of the CDR3 end, and the missing part is taken from the germline J gene. The rearrangement links TRBV10-3 to TRBJ1-5; 8 bases are shared with TRBD1. Trimming took 5 bases from V and 2 from J; bases not matched to a gene: 2. Germline-derived CDR1 and CDR2 are ENHRY and SYGVKD. This CDR3 has 14 residues. CDR3 bases read: TGTGCCATCAGTACGGGACAGGGCAATCAGCCC. Translating gives CAISTGQGNQP. The whole CDR3 protein is CAISTGQGNQPQHF.

Comment on this clone: The read ends 3 residues shy of where the CDR3 ends; the end is completed using the germline J gene. The V call is TRBV7-9, the J call TRBJ2-7; D uncertain. V gave up 5 bases and J gave up 3 bases, with 5 bases separating them. Looked up from germline, CDR1 is SEHNR and CDR2 is FQNEAQ (reference sequence). The CDR3 has 11 amino acids. The CDR3 loop is CASSLVYEQYF. Partial CDR3 DNA: TGTGCCAGCAGCCTCGTCTACGAG. Full variable domain (outside the CDR3, taken from reference TRBV7-9 and TRBJ2-7): DTGVSQNPRHKITKRGQNVTFRCDPISEHNRLYWYRQTLGQGPEFLTYFQNEAQLEKSRLLSDRFSAERPKGSFSTLEIQRTEQGDSAMYLCASSLVYEQYFGPGTRLTVT.

On this clone itself: Coverage ceases 3 residues before the CDR3 finishes, and the germline J gene fills in the end. The rearrangement joins TRBV19 to TRBJ1-2; D not certain. Per germline, CDR1 LNHDA and CDR2 SQIVND (reference sequence). This CDR3 is built from 13 residues. The covered CDR3 bases are TGTGCCAGTAAGGGTAGTGGCCCCGAGGAC. Translating it yields CASKGSGPED. The whole CDR3 is CASKGSGPEDYTF.

To note about this clone: The read comes to an end 3 residues before the CDR3 does, leaving the germline J gene to fill in the end. V is TRBV7-2 and J is TRBJ2-1, with D unresolved. This CDR3 is 15 amino acids long. Trimming left V 5 bases short and J 2 bases short, with 13 bases between. CDR1 SGHTA and CDR2 FQGNSA come from the germline V gene. This CDR3 is CASSALSGPYNEQFF. Incomplete CDR3 DNA: TGTGCCAGCAGCGCCTTATCAGGTCCCTACAATGAG.

Turning to this clone: Read coverage stops 3 residues before the CDR3 terminus; the germline J gene supplies the remainder. This chain connects TRBV9 to TRBJ2-2, with 9 bases lining up with TRBD1. CDR3 size: 15 residues. V dropped 3 bases and J dropped 4; count of bases not matched to a gene: 4. Per germline, CDR1 SGDLS and CDR2 YYNGEE. The CDR3 sequence is CASSGNRGRTGELFF. The DNA read from the CDR3 is TGTGCCAGCAGCGGAAACAGGGGGCGCACCGGGGAG.

Regarding this clone: The sequenced fragment ends 3 residues before the CDR3 boundary, so the rest is inferred from the germline J gene. The genes are TRBV7-3 and TRBJ2-2; maybe TRBD1 (6 bases). CDR1 and CDR2 from the germline V gene are SGHTA and FQGTGA. CDR3 length equals 16 residues. V lost 4 bases to trimming and J lost 0 bases, with 12 bases between them. Incomplete CDR3 DNA: TGTGCCAGCAGCTACCGACAGGTCGCGAACACCGGGGAG. Translated: CASSYRQVANTGE. The whole CDR3 reads CASSYRQVANTGELFF.

On this clone: From the germline J gene comes the end of the CDR3, since the read stops 3 residues before it. The identical CDR3 is also encoded by other nucleotide sequences in the sample. V gene TRBV23-1 combines with J gene TRBJ1-3, with TRBD1 as a possible D gene (6 bases). TRBV23-1 is sorted into the ORF group, with uncertain function. This CDR3 has 12 amino acids. The DNA read from the CDR3 is TGCGCCAGCACTGGGACACCAGATCCA. This sequence encodes CASTGTPDP. The entire CDR3 protein is CASTGTPDPIYF.

For this clone: With the read ending 3 residues before the CDR3 end, the germline J gene is used to fill in that end. V is TRBV5-1 and J is TRBJ2-5, with D possibly matching TRBD2 (5 bases). There are 15 residues in the CDR3. CDR1 SGHRS and CDR2 YFSETQ come from the germline V gene. The CDR3 DNA, read in part, is TGCGCCAGCAGCTTGGTCCCCGCAGAACTAGATACC. The encoded protein is CASSLVPAELDT. The full CDR3 protein is CASSLVPAELDTQYF.